This T cell receptor beta chain was captured in a study of OX40 agonist ivuxolimab in advanced cancers. In the study overall: Ivuxolimab was a fully human IgG2 agonistic monoclonal antibody targeting the costimulatory receptor OX40 (CD134). Partial responses occurred in three dose-escalation patients, of whom one had hepatocellular carcinoma and two had cutaneous melanoma. The purpose of peripheral TCRbeta sequencing was to test whether ivuxolimab changed TCR sequence diversity and led to clonal T-cell expansion. In the dose-escalation cohort, roughly four fifths of patients were male, and the mean age was approximately 64 years, with a range of roughly 23 to 85. Patients were allowed to have had prior anti-PD-1, anti-PD-L1 or anti-CTLA-4 therapy, and around 37% of the dose-escalation patients had previously received checkpoint inhibitors. Intravenous ivuxolimab was administered to patients every 2 weeks at six dose levels: 0.01, 0.1, 0.3, 1.5, 3 and 10 mg/kg. The paper reports the monotherapy dose-escalation portion (N ≈ 50 patients) of the phase I ivuxolimab trial. Of the approximately 54 patients in dose escalation, about 20 had hepatocellular carcinoma, around 15 had melanoma, 9 had renal cell carcinoma and 9 had head and neck cancer.

On this clone itself: What this receptor recognizes is not known. No per-base quality is available; no much larger clone lies one base away.

The research as a whole found: At doses of 0.1 to 3.0 mg/kg, clonal expansion of both CD4+ and CD8+ blood T cells was observed from baseline to week 6. On average, CD8+ T cells showed more expanded clones than CD4+ T cells after ivuxolimab. Antigen specificity was not determined for the clonally expanded peripheral T cells. Low levels of normalized T-cell clonal expansion were also shown by some nonresponding patients. Partial responders in the 0.1-3.0 mg/kg groups had among the lowest normalized peripheral clonal expansion, especially among CD8+ T cells.

Patients with autoimmune disease history or receiving systemic immunosuppression were excluded from the trial. Peripheral blood for TCR sequencing was drawn from every dose cohort at baseline, at cycle 4 day 1 and at cycle 7 day 1. Samples were obtained from an open-label, multicenter, first-in-human phase I dose-escalation trial of ivuxolimab. Adults with locally advanced or metastatic melanoma, renal cell carcinoma, hepatocellular carcinoma or head and neck squamous cell carcinoma were enrolled in the trial. Before TCR sequencing, CD4+ and CD8+ T cells were separately sorted from peripheral blood. CDR3 length: 15 amino acids, cysteine to phenylalanine. Left in the record is the CDR3 DNA by itself, 45 bases read in frame from the first base. V and J are trimmed by 4 bases and 7 bases, and the gene matches miss 6 bases of the junction. CDR1 is given as SGDLS and CDR2 as YYNGEE, both from the germline V gene.

To sequence the TCRbeta CDR3 region, genomic DNA was isolated from the sorted cells. The immunoSEQ Assay was used to sequence the TCRbeta CDR3 regions. Here the immuneACCESS table is served through TCRdb, limited to in-frame sequences with V and J called. Missing clones are a known gap in these copies; in checked studies unresolved V genes cover under half, and the rest lacks a known reason. The sample table contains roughly 64,000 clones; only one count was recorded for approximately 84% of them. 3% of the sample goes to the ten largest clones. The source was CD4+ or CD8+ T cells sorted from blood, collected in a trial of the OX40 agonist ivuxolimab. In this chain, TRBV9 is recombined with TRBJ1-6; a stretch of 9 junction bases matches TRBD1. This TCR derives from an adult with an advanced solid tumor such as melanoma, head and neck, liver or kidney cancer. The CDR3 corresponds to CASSTRDRENSPLHF. The DNA reads TGTGCCAGCAGCACCCGGGACAGGGAGAATTCACCCCTCCACTTT.